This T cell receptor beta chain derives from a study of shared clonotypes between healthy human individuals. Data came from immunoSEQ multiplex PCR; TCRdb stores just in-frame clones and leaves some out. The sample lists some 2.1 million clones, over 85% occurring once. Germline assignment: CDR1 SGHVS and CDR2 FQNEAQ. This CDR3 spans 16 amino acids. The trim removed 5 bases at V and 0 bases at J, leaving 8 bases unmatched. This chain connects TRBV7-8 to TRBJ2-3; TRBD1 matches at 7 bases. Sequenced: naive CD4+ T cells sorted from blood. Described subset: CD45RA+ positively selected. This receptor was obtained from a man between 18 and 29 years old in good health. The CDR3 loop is CASSPEGALSTDTQYF. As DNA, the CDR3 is TGTGCCAGCAGCCCCGAGGGGGCTCTTAGCACAGATACGCAGTATTTT.